This T cell receptor beta chain stems from a study of CD8+ T cells in alopecia areata. Study-level results: Normal scalp showed lower clonality than lesional scalp, especially alopecia totalis/universalis. Significant decreases in scalp clonality and expanded CD8+ clones followed tofacitinib treatment. In patients, TCRs were shared less clearly than in mice, and HLA may possibly be involved. Scalp and blood samples kept many expanded lesional clones throughout tofacitinib.

The V gene's germline CDR1 is SSHAT and CDR2 FNYEAQ (reference sequence). This CDR3 comprises 16 residues. The V end lost 4 bases, the J end lost 4 bases, and 19 bases lay between the germline ends. Stated treatment: oral pan-JAK inhibitor, 5-10 mg twice daily. Extracted from the samples, RNA was reverse transcribed into cDNA to serve as the sequencing template. Measured with immunoSEQ multiplex PCR; TCRdb has only the in-frame clones, and not every one. The profile shows hundreds of thousands of clones, 66% of them singletons. On this clone: Its target is not known.

The sample consisted of CD4+ T cells sorted from blood, taken around week 44, from a patient treated with tofacitinib. This rearrangement joins TRBV7-7 to TRBJ2-5; tentative D call: TRBD2 (6 bases). The receptor was isolated from a human donor with alopecia areata. Here the CDR3 reads CASSSGRLVGGETQYF. For the CDR3, the DNA is TGTGCCAGCAGCTCCGGACGACTAGTTGGTGGAGAGACCCAGTACTTC. The variable domain in full, completed from reference TRBV7-7 and TRBJ2-5, reads GAGVSQSPRYKVTKRGQDVTLRCDPISSHATLYWYQQALGQGPEFLTYFNYEAQPDKSGLPSDRFSAERPEGSISTLTIQRTEQRDSAMYRCASSSGRLVGGETQYFGPGTRLLVL.